Below are 23 T cell receptor beta chains sequenced from a single sample in a study of blood T cell repertoires in COVID-19. Clones were sequenced by immunoSEQ multiplex PCR, and TCRdb holds only the in-frame ones, with some missing. This sample has under 200,000 clones, with approximately 91% found just once. Sequences were obtained from PBMCs or T cells enriched from blood (not recorded which). The source is a woman in her late teens or twenties who had recovered from COVID-19.

The chain is built from TRBV28 and TRBJ2-2; D uncertain. The CDR3 runs to 12 residues. CDR1 and CDR2 (germline): MDHEN, SYDVKM. Trimming stripped 7 bases from V and 6 bases from J, with 9 bases between. The CDR3: CASKQLAGELFF. CDR3 bases: TGTGCCAGCAAACAGCTCGCCGGGGAGCTGTTTTTT.

This rearrangement joins TRBV7-9 to TRBJ2-3; TRBD2 matches at 12 bases. The junction had 4 bases not matched to a gene; V was cut back by 3 bases and J by 3 bases. Germline V CDR1 and CDR2: SEHNR, FQNEAQ (reference sequence). The CDR3 is 16 amino acids. CDR3 loop: CASSFRLAGGTDTQYF. The CDR3 nucleotides read TGTGCCAGCAGCTTTCGCCTAGCGGGAGGGACAGATACGCAGTATTTT.

V and J are TRBV11-3 and TRBJ1-1; unclear D gene. The CDR3 runs to 13 residues. CDR1 and CDR2 (germline): SGHNT, YENEEA. V was pared by 2 bases and J by 2 bases, with 6 bases between. CDR3 DNA: TGTGCCAGCAGCTTATCGAGAAACACTGAAGCTTTCTTT. This codes for CASSLSRNTEAFF.

The chain has TRBV7-2 and TRBJ2-1; no clear D. Germline CDR1 SGHTA, CDR2 FQGNSA. This CDR3 is 13 amino acids long. Trimming shortened V by 0 bases and J by 8 bases, and 8 bases separated the two germline ends. CDR3 nucleotide sequence: TGTGCCAGCAGCTTAGCGTTCGTCGATGAGCAGTTCTTC. Its protein product is CASSLAFVDEQFF.

The rearrangement joins TRBV6-5 to TRBJ2-7; D perhaps matches TRBD2 (6 bases). This CDR3 contains 14 residues. CDR1 is MNHEY and CDR2 is SVGAGI in the germline V gene. The V end lost 1 base, the J end lost 1 base, and 8 bases lay between the germline ends. CDR3 protein: CASSYFGGSYEQYF. As DNA, the CDR3 is TGTGCCAGCAGTTACTTCGGGGGATCCTACGAGCAGTACTTC.

The V call is TRBV29-1, the J call TRBJ2-1; possible D gene TRBD2, 7 bases. The germline gives CDR1 SQVTM, CDR2 ANQGSEA. The CDR3 length is 17 residues. Trimming removed 3 bases from V and 5 bases from J, with 23 bases in between. In nucleotides, the CDR3 is TGCAGCGTTGATCAGGTGGGGGGGACACCATGGAACAATGAGCAGTTCTTC. Translation: CSVDQVGGTPWNNEQFF.

The rearrangement joins TRBV29-1 to TRBJ2-1, with TRBD1 as a possible D gene (6 bases). The CDR3 has 14 residues. Germline CDR1 reads SQVTM; CDR2 reads ANQGSEA. V lost 7 bases and J 5 bases, leaving 18 bases between the germline ends. As DNA, the CDR3 is TGCAGCGCCGGACAGTTTCGTAAACACAATGAGCAGTTCTTC. Its translation is CSAGQFRKHNEQFF.

The rearrangement links TRBV6-5 to TRBJ1-5; tentative D call: TRBD1 (6 bases). CDR1 is MNHEY and CDR2 is SVGAGI in the germline V gene. The V end was cut by 4 bases, the J end by 5 bases, with 9 bases between. CDR3 length: 13 residues. The chain's CDR3 is CASSSQGDQPQHF. CDR3 coding DNA: TGTGCCAGCAGTTCACAGGGCGATCAGCCCCAGCATTTT.

This chain connects TRBV7-2 to TRBJ2-5; 7 bases align to TRBD2. CDR3 length: 15 residues. Germline CDR1 reads SGHTA; CDR2 reads FQGNSA. The junction had 4 bases not matched to a gene; V was cut back by 1 base and J by 2 bases. The CDR3 loop is CASSLVGTTQETQYF. The CDR3 DNA reads TGTGCCAGCAGCTTAGTGGGGACTACACAAGAGACCCAGTACTTC.

The rearrangement links TRBV6-4 to TRBJ2-3, with 7 bases aligning to TRBD2. Germline trimming cut 2 bases from V and 4 bases from J; bases unmatched to any gene: 3. The CDR3 runs to 14 residues. CDR1 and CDR2 from the germline V gene are MRHNA and SNTAGT. In DNA form, the CDR3 reads TGTGCCAGCAGTGACGAAGCGGGATCAGATACGCAGTATTTT. This sequence encodes CASSDEAGSDTQYF.

This chain connects TRBV28 to TRBJ2-5; possibly TRBD2 for D (5 bases). Germline CDR1 MDHEN, CDR2 SYDVKM. With 8 bases removed from V and 5 bases from J, the gap between germline ends came to 15 bases. This CDR3 is 13 amino acids long. CDR3 in DNA: TGTGCCAGCTTGTCCGGGGTAACGGAGACCCAGTACTTC. Translated, it gives CASLSGVTETQYF.

This chain connects TRBV28 to TRBJ2-7, with TRBD2 matching over 7 bases. V trimming: 3 bases; J trimming: 2 bases; junction bases outside the gene matches: 16. Germline V gene sequence: CDR1 MDHEN, CDR2 SYDVKM. The CDR3 runs 18 residues. The CDR3 is CASSLAVSLGLVAYEQYF. The CDR3 bases are TGTGCCAGCAGTTTGGCAGTCAGCCTAGGACTAGTTGCCTACGAGCAGTACTTC. Full variable domain (missing parts from reference TRBV28 and TRBJ2-7): DVKVTQSSRYLVKRTGEKVFLECVQDMDHENMFWYRQDPGLGLRLIYFSYDVKMKEKGDIPEGYSVSREKKERFSLILESASTNQTSMYLCASSLAVSLGLVAYEQYFGPGTRLTVT.

The V and J genes are TRBV25-1 and TRBJ2-7, with unresolved D. Germline loops: CDR1 MGHDK, CDR2 SYGVNS. The CDR3 covers 10 residues. Trimming took off 8 bases at V and 3 bases at J, with 5 bases between the two ends. The CDR3 DNA is TGTGCCAGCGGAGACTACGAGCAGTACTTC. This codes for CASGDYEQYF.

This chain links TRBV6-1 with TRBJ1-5, with D uncertain. The V and J ends lost 2 bases and 3 bases respectively, with 11 bases between them. The CDR3 runs 15 residues. Per the germline V gene, CDR1 is MNHNS and CDR2 is SASEGT. The DNA of the CDR3 is TGTGCCAGCAGTGAATCGGACGGGGACAATCAGCCCCAGCATTTT. Translated: CASSESDGDNQPQHF.

The rearrangement joins TRBV5-1 to TRBJ2-7; 9 bases map to TRBD1. J lost 4 bases, V lost 0 bases, and 2 bases had no gene match. Germline V gene sequence: CDR1 SGHRS, CDR2 YFSETQ. This CDR3 has 14 residues. In DNA, the CDR3 is TGCGCCAGCAGCTTGGGGACAGGGGTATACGAGCAGTACTTC. This sequence encodes CASSLGTGVYEQYF.

This chain links TRBV27 with TRBJ2-1; TRBD2 matches at 11 bases. Germline V gene lookup returns CDR1 MNHEY and CDR2 SMNVEV (reference sequence). There are 19 residues in the CDR3. The V gene end was trimmed by 9 bases and the J gene end by 10 bases; junction bases not matched to a gene: 26. CDR3 sequence reads: CARPFRHQLAGGPGREQFF. CDR3 in DNA: TGTGCCAGGCCCTTTCGACACCAATTAGCGGGAGGGCCGGGTAGGGAGCAGTTCTTC.

This rearrangement joins TRBV7-2 to TRBJ2-3; TRBD2 might be the D (6 bases). This CDR3 region has 16 residues. Germline V lookup: CDR1 SGHTA, CDR2 FQGNSA. V was trimmed by 0 bases and J by 0 bases, leaving 10 bases between them. CDR3 nucleotide sequence: TGTGCCAGCAGCTTAGCGGGACTCTTTAGCACAGATACGCAGTATTTT. This translates into CASSLAGLFSTDTQYF.

The chain couples TRBV6-5 to TRBJ1-2, with 9 nucleotides matching TRBD1. The V segment lost 5 bases and the J segment 8 bases; nucleotides outside the gene matches: 12. The CDR3 is 15 residues long. Germline assignment: CDR1 MNHEY and CDR2 SVGAGI. CDR3 sequence: CASSKHIQGAGGYTF. The CDR3 coding sequence is TGTGCCAGCAGTAAACACATACAGGGGGCAGGCGGCTACACCTTC.

The V call is TRBV5-1, the J call TRBJ2-7; maybe TRBD1 (6 bases). V was trimmed by 1 base and J by 5 bases, leaving 16 bases between them. Germline CDR1 SGHRS, CDR2 YFSETQ. The CDR3 runs to 15 residues. The CDR3 DNA reads TGCGCCAGCAGCTTGAGCACAGGGACCACCCACGAGCAGTACTTC. This sequence encodes CASSLSTGTTHEQYF.

The chain is built from TRBV18 and TRBJ2-7; D may be TRBD2 (5 bases). CDR1 is KGHSH, CDR2 LQKENI, per germline. This CDR3 is built from 12 residues. Trimming pared 6 bases from V and 5 bases from J, leaving 11 bases between. CDR3 in DNA: TGTGCCAGCTCCCCGGGATTGGACGAGCAGTACTTC. This translates into CASSPGLDEQYF.

The sample holds one count of this clone. The chain joins TRBV5-4 to TRBJ1-1, with TRBD1 identical over 8 bases. This CDR3 has 14 amino acids. J was trimmed by 0 bases and V by 5 bases; bases with no gene match: 3. Germline CDR1 is SGHNT and CDR2 is YYREEE (reference sequence). DNA for the CDR3: TGTGCCAGCAGTTGGGACAGGATGAACACTGAAGCTTTCTTT. Translation gives CASSWDRMNTEAFF.

This chain links TRBV19 with TRBJ1-3; weak D call: TRBD1 (5 bases). The CDR3 runs 15 residues. Trimming removed 3 bases from V and 0 bases from J, with 9 bases in between. Germline V CDR1 and CDR2: LNHDA, SQIVND (reference sequence). The CDR3 loop is CASSIPGNSGNTIYF. The CDR3 nucleotides are TGTGCCAGTAGTATTCCAGGGAACTCTGGAAACACCATATATTTT.

J is TRBJ2-7 and V is TRBV7-9; a weak D match, TRBD2 (6 bases). The V end lost 5 bases, the J end lost 6 bases, and 14 bases lay between the germline ends. This CDR3 contains 13 residues. Germline V gives CDR1 SEHNR, CDR2 FQNEAQ (reference sequence). CDR3 sequence: CASSPPMGGEQYF. The CDR3 DNA is TGTGCCAGCAGCCCCCCTATGGGAGGCGAGCAGTACTTC.